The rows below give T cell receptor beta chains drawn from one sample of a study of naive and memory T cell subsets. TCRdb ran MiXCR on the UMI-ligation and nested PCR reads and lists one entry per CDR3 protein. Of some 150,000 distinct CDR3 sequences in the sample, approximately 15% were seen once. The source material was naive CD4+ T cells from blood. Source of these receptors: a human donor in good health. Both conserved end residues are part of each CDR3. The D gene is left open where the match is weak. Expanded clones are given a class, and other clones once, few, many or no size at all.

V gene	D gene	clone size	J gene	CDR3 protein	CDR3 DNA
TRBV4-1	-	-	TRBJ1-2	CASSHPGPNYGYTF	TGCGCCAGCAGCCACCCCGGACCAAACTATGGCTACACCTTC
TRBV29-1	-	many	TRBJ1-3	CSAIQSSGNTIYF	TGCAGCGCAATCCAGAGCTCTGGAAACACCATATATTTT
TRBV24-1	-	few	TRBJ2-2	CATSDFTGAGTGELFF	TGTGCCACCAGTGATTTCACCGGGGCGGGCACCGGGGAGCTGTTTTTT
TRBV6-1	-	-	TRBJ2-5	CASSEVGGYDGTQYF	TGTGCCAGCAGTGAAGTAGGGGGTTATGATGGGACCCAGTACTTC
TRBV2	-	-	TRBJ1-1	CASRGDVREAFF	TGTGCCAGCAGGGGGGACGTCCGAGAAGCTTTCTTT
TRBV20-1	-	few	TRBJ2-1	CSADRTNEQFF	TGCAGTGCCGACAGAACAAATGAGCAGTTCTTC
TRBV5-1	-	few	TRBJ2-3	CASSSIRVPDRDTQYF	TGCGCCAGCAGCTCGATCAGGGTCCCTGACCGAGATACGCAGTATTTT
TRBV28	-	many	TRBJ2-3	CASKQTGTSQYF	TGTGCCAGCAAACAAACCGGGACCTCGCAGTATTTT
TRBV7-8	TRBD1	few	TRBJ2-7	CASSPRALTGDFYEQYF	TGTGCCAGCAGCCCTAGGGCCCTTACAGGGGATTTCTACGAGCAGTACTTC
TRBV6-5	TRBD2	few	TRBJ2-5	CASSYSGTSGQETQYF	TGTGCCAGCAGTTACTCGGGGACTAGCGGGCAAGAGACCCAGTACTTC
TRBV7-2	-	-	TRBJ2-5	CASGKTQYF	TGTGCCTCCGGGAAGACCCAGTACTTC
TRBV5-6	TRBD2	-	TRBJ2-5	CASSLAGGGSVETQYF	TGTGCCAGCAGCTTGGCCGGGGGAGGGTCGGTGGAGACCCAGTACTTC
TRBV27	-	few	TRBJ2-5	CASGQQPRGTQYF	TGTGCCAGCGGGCAACAGCCGCGGGGGACCCAGTACTTC
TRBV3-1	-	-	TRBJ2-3	CASSLGAGSTDTQYF	TGTGCCAGCAGCCTAGGCGCCGGGAGCACAGATACGCAGTATTTT
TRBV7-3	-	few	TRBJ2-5	CASSLNGRGARETQYF	TGTGCCAGCAGCTTAAATGGGCGGGGAGCACGAGAGACCCAGTACTTC
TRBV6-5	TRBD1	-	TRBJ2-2	CASMTGGFGELFF	TGTGCCAGCATGACAGGGGGGTTCGGGGAGCTGTTTTTT
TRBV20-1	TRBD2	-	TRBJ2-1	CSVIAGGYDNEQFF	TGCAGTGTTATAGCGGGAGGGTACGACAATGAGCAGTTCTTC
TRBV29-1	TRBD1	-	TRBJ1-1	CSEPGQENTEAFF	TGCAGCGAACCGGGACAGGAGAACACTGAAGCTTTCTTT
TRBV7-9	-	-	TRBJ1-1	CASSLEGWKTEAFF	TGTGCCAGCAGCTTAGAAGGGTGGAAAACTGAAGCTTTCTTT
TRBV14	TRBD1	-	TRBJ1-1	CASSVHDRATEAFF	TGTGCCAGCAGCGTCCATGACAGGGCTACTGAAGCTTTCTTT
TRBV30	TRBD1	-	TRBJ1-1	CAWCLGQGYTEAFF	TGTGCCTGGTGCCTGGGACAGGGTTACACTGAAGCTTTCTTT
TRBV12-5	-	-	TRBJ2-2	CASGFFGHANTGELFF	TGTGCTAGTGGTTTCTTCGGTCACGCAAACACCGGGGAGCTGTTTTTT
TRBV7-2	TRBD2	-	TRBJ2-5	CASSSGLAGGGRTQYF	TGTGCCAGCAGCTCGGGACTAGCGGGAGGGGGGAGGACCCAGTACTTC
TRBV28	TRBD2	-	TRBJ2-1	CASSLYPWTSGRSSYNEQFF	TGTGCCAGCAGTTTATATCCCTGGACTAGCGGGAGGTCCTCCTACAATGAGCAGTTCTTC
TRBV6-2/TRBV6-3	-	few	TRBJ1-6	CASSNEGHPIGPLHF	TGTGCCAGCAGTAACGAGGGACACCCGATCGGACCCCTCCACTTT
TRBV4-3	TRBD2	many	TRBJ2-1	CASSLMKTSGSLISNEQFF	TGCGCCAGCAGCCTAATGAAGACTAGCGGGAGTTTGATTTCCAATGAGCAGTTCTTC
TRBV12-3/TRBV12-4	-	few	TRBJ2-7	CASRDGGPVPYEQYF	TGTGCCAGCAGGGACGGGGGGCCGGTCCCCTACGAGCAGTACTTC
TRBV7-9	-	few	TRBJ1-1	CASSLEYTEAFF	TGTGCCAGCAGCTTAGAGTACACTGAAGCTTTCTTT
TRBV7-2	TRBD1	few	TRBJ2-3	CASSVGTGRLDTQYF	TGTGCCAGCAGCGTCGGGACAGGCCGCTTGGATACGCAGTATTTT
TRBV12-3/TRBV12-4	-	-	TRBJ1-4	CASTKHQLREKLFF	TGTGCCAGCACCAAACATCAGCTTCGGGAAAAACTGTTTTTT